A selection of T cell receptor beta chains follows, all from one sample in a study of shared clonotypes between healthy human individuals. The repertoire was sequenced with immunoSEQ multiplex PCR; TCRdb's copy has only in-frame clones and lacks some. The sample lists 500,000 to 650,000 clones, around 78% occurring once. The sequenced material came from PBMCs. Every receptor here comes from a woman aged 40 to 50 in good health. Some clones in this sample may be carry-over from other donors' samples. CDR3s include the opening cysteine and the closing phenylalanine or tryptophan. The order of the fields is clone size, V gene, D gene, J gene, CDR3 DNA, CDR3 protein. D genes are given only for firm matches. Rows may omit the clone size; those that give it use once, few, many or a size class.

size: .; V: TRBV28; D: .; J: TRBJ1-2; DNA: TGTGCCAGCAGTTTAAAGGCTGGCTACACCTTC; CDR3: CASSLKAGYTF
size: .; V: TRBV7-2; D: TRBD1; J: TRBJ2-1; DNA: TGTGCCAGCAGCATACGGACAGGCCCCACGTTCTACAATGAGCAGTTCTTC; CDR3: CASSIRTGPTFYNEQFF
size: .; V: TRBV4-3; D: .; J: TRBJ2-3; DNA: TGCGCCAGCAGCCAAGATCTGACTAGATCAGATACGCAGTATTTT; CDR3: CASSQDLTRSDTQYF
size: .; V: TRBV10-3; D: .; J: TRBJ1-2; DNA: TGTGCCATCAGTGAATCAGCTGGGTATGGCTACACCTTC; CDR3: CAISESAGYGYTF
size: few; V: TRBV19; D: .; J: TRBJ1-5; DNA: TGTGCCAGTAGGGTCGACAGGACAAGCAATCAGCCCCAGCATTTT; CDR3: CASRVDRTSNQPQHF
size: .; V: TRBV5-1; D: .; J: TRBJ1-4; DNA: TGCGCCAGCAGCCTCGGGGAAAAACTGTTTTTT; CDR3: CASSLGEKLFF
size: .; V: TRBV7-9; D: .; J: TRBJ2-7; DNA: TGTGCCAGCAGCTCTCCATCGGTGGGGGCAGACGAGCAGTACTTC; CDR3: CASSSPSVGADEQYF
size: few; V: TRBV5-1; D: .; J: TRBJ2-7; DNA: TGCGCCAGCAGCTTGGCCGGGGGCCCCTACGAGCAGTACTTC; CDR3: CASSLAGGPYEQYF
size: .; V: TRBV7-9; D: TRBD1; J: TRBJ2-7; DNA: TGTGCCAGCAGCCCCTCCGGGACAGTCTCCTACGAGCAGTACTTC; CDR3: CASSPSGTVSYEQYF
size: .; V: TRBV29-1; D: .; J: TRBJ2-7; DNA: TGCAGCGTTGTAGGCAGCTCCTGCGAGCAGTACTTC; CDR3: CSVVGSSCEQYF
size: once; V: TRBV15; D: TRBD1; J: TRBJ1-4; DNA: TGTGCCACCAGCAGAAACGGACAGGGGGACCGCTTGCTTTTT; CDR3: CATSRNGQGDRLLF
size: .; V: TRBV7-2; D: .; J: TRBJ2-5; DNA: TGTGCCAGCAGCTTAGTTCCCTCTTGGACCCAGTACTTC; CDR3: CASSLVPSWTQYF
size: .; V: TRBV29-1; D: .; J: TRBJ1-2; DNA: TGCAGCGCTGGACAGACTAACTATGGCTACACCTTC; CDR3: CSAGQTNYGYTF
size: .; V: TRBV9; D: TRBD2; J: TRBJ2-2; DNA: TGTGCCAGCAGCGTAGGGGATAGCGGGAGGGCCGGGGAGCTGTTTTTT; CDR3: CASSVGDSGRAGELFF
size: .; V: TRBV6-5; D: .; J: TRBJ2-3; DNA: TGTGCCAGCAGTTACGCTGGGGAATACACAGATACGCAGTATTTT; CDR3: CASSYAGEYTDTQYF
size: once; V: TRBV20-1; D: .; J: TRBJ2-7; DNA: TGCAGTGCTAGCCTAGAAGAGGAGCAGTACTTC; CDR3: CSASLEEEQYF
size: .; V: TRBV11-2; D: TRBD2; J: TRBJ2-7; DNA: TGTGCCAGCAGCTTCTCGACTAGCGGGAGGGCCTCTTCCTACGAGCAGTACTTC; CDR3: CASSFSTSGRASSYEQYF
size: .; V: TRBV25-1; D: .; J: TRBJ2-7; DNA: TGTGCCAGCAGTGAGGGACCGAATTTCTCCTACGAGCAGTACTTC; CDR3: CASSEGPNFSYEQYF
size: .; V: TRBV7-9; D: .; J: TRBJ1-5; DNA: TGTGCCAGCAGCTTACCTGACCAGCCCCAGCATTTT; CDR3: CASSLPDQPQHF
size: .; V: TRBV6-5; D: .; J: TRBJ2-2; DNA: TGTGCCAGCAGTAGAGAGGCGGGGACGCGGGAGCTGTTTTTT; CDR3: CASSREAGTRELFF
size: .; V: TRBV27; D: .; J: TRBJ2-7; DNA: TGTGCCAGCAGTTTACCTGGGACCCTCAAGGACTTC; CDR3: CASSLPGTLKDF
size: once; V: TRBV5-1; D: .; J: TRBJ1-1; DNA: TGCGCCAGCAGCCTGCGGGGTGGGTCTGAAGCTTTCTTT; CDR3: CASSLRGGSEAFF
size: .; V: TRBV27; D: TRBD1; J: TRBJ2-1; DNA: TGTGCCAGCAGTTTATCAAGGACAGGGGCCTTGGAGCAGTTCTTC; CDR3: CASSLSRTGALEQFF
size: .; V: TRBV6-1; D: .; J: TRBJ2-5; DNA: TGTGCCAGCTCCCGGTACCAAGAGACCCAGTACTTC; CDR3: CASSRYQETQYF